One and the same sample provided the 30 T cell receptor beta chains below, sequenced in a study of Ad26.COV2.S vaccination and SARS-CoV-2 variants. Profiled with immunoSEQ multiplex PCR; TCRdb holds only in-frame clones, not every one. The repertoire holds approximately 410,000 clones, with 88% as singletons. This sample's treatment: some 19 received Ad26.COV2.S at low or high dose, single or two shots; about 5 received placebo; per-sample allocation not given. On day 63 after the first injection, vaccine and placebo recipients gave samples. The specimen comprised peripheral blood, sampled in a trial of Ad26.COV2.S vaccine versus placebo. These receptors all stem from a person between 18 and 65 years old who received the Ad26.COV2.S COVID-19 vaccine or a placebo.

The chain recombines TRBV19 with TRBJ2-7; tentative D call: TRBD2 (5 bases). Trimming took off 8 bases at V and 2 bases at J, with 19 bases between the two ends. This CDR3 spans 15 amino acids. Germline V gives CDR1 LNHDA, CDR2 SQIVND (reference sequence). This CDR3 reads CASGSIEAATYEQYF. The CDR3 DNA sequence: TGTGCCAGTGGGAGCATTGAGGCAGCCACCTACGAGCAGTACTTC.

This clone was seen only once. J is TRBJ2-3 and V is TRBV11-2; D is ambiguous. The CDR3 runs to 14 residues. Germline assignment: CDR1 SGHAT and CDR2 FQNNGV. V was pared by 2 bases and J by 3 bases, with 9 bases between. The CDR3 DNA sequence: TGTGCCAGCAGCTTACGGACGGTGACAGATACGCAGTATTTT. Amino acids: CASSLRTVTDTQYF.

This clone was recorded once. The rearrangement joins TRBV19 to TRBJ2-3; D might be TRBD1 or TRBD2, each matching 5 bases. Germline V gives CDR1 LNHDA, CDR2 SQIVND (reference sequence). The ends were cut back, 5 bases at V and 1 base at J, with 13 bases in the middle. The CDR3 runs 15 residues. Here the CDR3 reads CASSPKGRRTDTQYF. Here the CDR3 DNA reads TGTGCCAGTAGTCCAAAGGGGAGACGCACAGATACGCAGTATTTT.

The V and J genes are TRBV28 and TRBJ2-1; D remains unclear. The CDR3 loop spans 19 amino acids. Deletions cut 8 bases from V and 4 bases from J, with 30 bases between. Germline assignment: CDR1 MDHEN and CDR2 SYDVKM. CDR3: CASAFYNFASAPKYNEQFF. CDR3 DNA: TGTGCCAGCGCCTTTTATAATTTCGCGAGTGCACCTAAGTACAATGAGCAGTTCTTC.

In its sample, this clone was seen once. The gene calls are TRBV6-1 and TRBJ1-2; the match to TRBD1 covers 11 bases. There are 16 residues in the CDR3. V was pared by 3 bases and J by 0 bases, with 3 bases of the junction left unmatched. CDR1 MNHNS and CDR2 SASEGT come from the germline V gene. DNA of the CDR3: TGTGCCAGCAGTGAGCGGACAGGGGGCTCTAACTATGGCTACACCTTC. Translated, it gives CASSERTGGSNYGYTF.

The gene calls are TRBV7-2 and TRBJ1-6; no clear D. Between the trimmed V and J ends, which lost 4 bases and 5 bases, there was a span of 12 bases. Germline lookup yields CDR1 SGHTA and CDR2 FQGNSA. CDR3 length: 15 amino acids. The CDR3 sequence: CASSSVMGDNSPLHF. The CDR3 DNA sequence: TGTGCCAGCAGCTCTGTCATGGGCGATAATTCACCCCTCCACTTT. Using reference TRBV7-2 and TRBJ1-6 for the parts outside the CDR3, the full variable domain is GAGVSQSPSNKVTEKGKDVELRCDPISGHTALYWYRQSLGQGLEFLIYFQGNSAPDKSGLPSDRFSAERTGGSVSTLTIQRTQQEDSAVYLCASSSVMGDNSPLHFGNGTRLTVT.

This chain connects TRBV29-1 to TRBJ1-1; a possible D gene is TRBD1 (5 bases). Germline CDR1 reads SQVTM; CDR2 reads ANQGSEA. The germline V and J ends were trimmed by 0 bases and 1 base, with 18 bases remaining between them. This CDR3 region has 17 residues. CDR3 DNA: TGCAGCGTTGAAGATCTTCCGCAGGGCACGTGGAACACTGAAGCTTTCTTT. This sequence encodes CSVEDLPQGTWNTEAFF.

This clone was detected only once. The chain uses TRBV5-1 and TRBJ2-7; perhaps TRBD1 as D (6 bases). V was clipped by 4 bases and J by 0 bases, with 14 bases between them. Germline V lookup: CDR1 SGHRS, CDR2 YFSETQ. CDR3 length equals 15 residues. The CDR3 DNA is TGCGCCAGCAGCCCCGAGGGGGAATTCTCCTACGAGCAGTACTTC. Protein: CASSPEGEFSYEQYF.

This clone appeared a single time. V is TRBV12-3 or TRBV12-4 and J is TRBJ1-2; D not resolved. The CDR3 runs 13 residues. Trimming shortened V by 6 bases and J by 4 bases, and 12 bases separated the two germline ends. The CDR3 is CASRPGLSYGYTF. In nucleotides, the CDR3 is TGTGCCAGCAGACCTGGACTGAGCTATGGCTACACCTTC.

The rearrangement joins TRBV12-3 or TRBV12-4 to TRBJ2-5; 9 nucleotides align to TRBD1. The V and J ends lost 3 bases and 5 bases, in that order; junction bases with no gene match: 1. The CDR3 is 13 amino acids. CDR3 nucleotide sequence: TGTGCCAGCAGTTTGGGGACAGGGGAGACCCAGTACTTC. Its translation is CASSLGTGETQYF.

The CDR3 DNA sequence: TGTGCCAGCAGTTTTGGGCGGGGAACCATCACCTACGAGCAGTACTTC. This translates into CASSFGRGTITYEQYF. The chain combines TRBV27 with TRBJ2-7; TRBD2 is a possible D gene (6 bases). CDR3 length: 16 residues. Germline CDR1 reads MNHEY; CDR2 reads SMNVEV (reference sequence). V lost 3 bases, J lost 2 bases, and 17 bases lay in between.

The chain uses TRBV4-2 and TRBJ2-7; D perhaps matches TRBD1 (5 bases). V was cut by 0 bases and J by 3 bases, with 18 bases left in between. This CDR3 spans 17 amino acids. The germline gives CDR1 LGHNA, CDR2 YNFKEQ. The CDR3 sequence: CASSQDAQRQGNYEQYF. The DNA of the CDR3 is TGTGCCAGCAGCCAAGACGCACAACGGCAGGGAAACTACGAGCAGTACTTC.

This chain uses TRBV7-3 with TRBJ1-6; weak D call: TRBD1 (6 bases). V was pared by 4 bases and J by 6 bases, with 10 bases between. CDR3 length equals 14 residues. Germline V gene data show CDR1 as SGHTA and CDR2 as FQGTGA. The CDR3 sequence is CASSYLGANSPLHF. The CDR3 DNA sequence: TGTGCCAGCAGCTACCTGGGGGCTAATTCACCCCTCCACTTT.

The CDR3 region is CASSLALRVHEQYF. CDR3 nucleotides: TGTGCCAGCAGCTTGGCGCTCAGGGTTCACGAGCAGTACTTC. V is TRBV5-5 and J is TRBJ2-7; D might be TRBD1 (5 bases). The CDR3 is 14 amino acids. Germline loops: CDR1 SGHKS, CDR2 YYEKEE (reference sequence). V lost 0 bases and J lost 5, with 12 bases in between.

The rearrangement links TRBV6-2 or TRBV6-3 to TRBJ1-5; a weak D match, TRBD1 (6 bases). V was trimmed by 5 bases and J by 7 bases, leaving 12 bases between them. The CDR3 is 13 residues long. Per germline, CDR1 MNHEY and CDR2 SVGEGT. In DNA form, the CDR3 reads TGTGCCAGCAGTACCTTGACAGGACAGCCCCAGCATTTT. Amino acid sequence: CASSTLTGQPQHF.

The rearrangement joins TRBV30 to TRBJ2-2; D gene unclear. Trimming removed 3 bases at V and 2 bases at J, with 1 base between. The V gene's germline CDR1 is GTSNPN and CDR2 SVGIG (reference sequence). The CDR3 is 11 residues long. The chain's CDR3 is CAWSNTGELFF. The CDR3 DNA reads TGTGCCTGGAGCAACACCGGGGAGCTGTTTTTT.

This clone appeared a few times. V is TRBV7-3 and J is TRBJ1-2, with D perhaps matching TRBD1 (5 bases). Between the trimmed V and J ends, which lost 5 bases and 8 bases, there was a span of 21 bases. Germline V CDR1 and CDR2: SGHTA, FQGTGA. The CDR3 loop spans 15 amino acids. The CDR3 sequence: CASSPLGWGNKGYTF. As DNA, the CDR3 is TGTGCCAGCAGCCCCCTAGGGTGGGGGAACAAAGGCTACACCTTC.

This clone was found once. This sequence joins TRBV21-1 and TRBJ1-3; the tabulated D call, TRBD1, remains unverified against the DNA. TRBV21-1 is given as a pseudogene. This CDR3 has 17 amino acids. The CDR3 DNA sequence: TGTGCCAGCAGCAAAAGGCCCGACAGTCCTACTGGAAACACCATATATTTT. Its translation is CASSKRPDSPTGNTIYF.

This clone was picked up a small number of times. This chain joins TRBV19 and TRBJ2-2; no clear D. This CDR3 contains 14 residues. Germline V gene data show CDR1 as LNHDA and CDR2 as SQIVND (reference sequence). V shed 1 base and J shed 5 bases, with 8 bases lying between them. The CDR3 bases are TGTGCCAGTAGTATAGGGTGGGGAACCGGGGAGCTGTTTTTT. It translates to CASSIGWGTGELFF. Complete variable domain (other parts from reference TRBV19 and TRBJ2-2): DGGITQSPKYLFRKEGQNVTLSCEQNLNHDAMYWYRQDPGQGLRLIYYSQIVNDFQKGDIAEGYSVSREKKESFPLTVTSAQKNPTAFYLCASSIGWGTGELFFGEGSRLTVL.

The chain uses TRBV3-1 (or the pseudogene TRBV3-2) and TRBJ1-5; no clear D. Germline V gene lookup returns CDR1 LGHDT and CDR2 YNNKEL (reference sequence). V lost 0 bases and J lost 5, with 11 bases in between. The CDR3 totals 15 residues. In nucleotides, the CDR3 is TGTGCCAGCAGCCAAGATACCGGGTTACATCAGCCCCAGCATTTT. Translation: CASSQDTGLHQPQHF.

To note about this clone: The junction shows a germline mismatch at one end, possibly a read error. The rearrangement links TRBV18 to TRBJ1-6; D gene unclear. From germline, CDR1 is KGHSH and CDR2 LQKENI. The CDR3 is 12 amino acids. CDR3 sequence reads: CASSTLFRRPGF. The CDR3 DNA sequence: TGTGCCAGCTCAACACTCTTTCGTCGGCCTGGCTTT.

The chain links TRBV4-1 to TRBJ2-3, with 12 bases identical to TRBD1. This CDR3 contains 17 residues. The V segment lost 3 bases and the J segment 1 base; nucleotides outside the gene matches: 5. Germline CDR1 is MGHRA and CDR2 is YSYEKL. CDR3 protein: CASSQPGTGGGTDTQYF. The CDR3 DNA reads as TGCGCCAGCAGCCAGCCCGGGACAGGGGGCGGCACAGATACGCAGTATTTT.

The J gene is TRBJ2-2, the V gene TRBV3-1 (or the pseudogene TRBV3-2); 7 nucleotides align to TRBD2. The trim removed 4 bases at V and 3 bases at J, leaving 5 bases unmatched. This CDR3 is built from 15 residues. Germline CDR1 is LGHDT and CDR2 is YNNKEL (reference sequence). The CDR3 region is CASSLGLLYTGELFF. The CDR3 DNA follows: TGTGCCAGCAGCCTGGGACTACTTTACACCGGGGAGCTGTTTTTT.

The rearrangement joins TRBV6-2 or TRBV6-3 to TRBJ2-6, with 7 bases fitting TRBD1. Germline values: CDR1 MNHEY, CDR2 SVGEGT. V dropped 4 bases and J dropped 5; count of bases not matched to a gene: 14. The CDR3 is 18 amino acids. CDR3 in DNA: TGTGCCAGCAGTTTGGGGACAGAGATCCCCGGTCGGGCCAACGTCCTGACTTTC. Translation gives CASSLGTEIPGRANVLTF.

The chain recombines TRBV6-5 with TRBJ1-1, with D perhaps matching TRBD1 (5 bases). V lost 4 bases and J lost 5, with 8 bases in between. The germline CDR1 and CDR2 sequences are MNHEY and SVGAGI. The CDR3 has 12 amino acids. The CDR3 region has the DNA TGTGCCAGCAGTTCCAGGGATACTGAAGCTTTCTTT. It codes for CASSSRDTEAFF.

V usage is TRBV7-3 and J usage is TRBJ2-3; maybe TRBD2 (6 bases). Germline V gives CDR1 SGHTA, CDR2 FQGTGA. The CDR3 covers 16 residues. Trimming shortened V by 2 bases and J by 6 bases, and 18 bases separated the two germline ends. For the CDR3, the DNA is TGTGCCAGCAGCTTAGGGACCGGGAGCGCGGTGGATACGCAGTATTTT. Translation: CASSLGTGSAVDTQYF.

The V gene is TRBV7-3, the J gene TRBJ2-7; D gene ambiguous. V dropped 8 bases and J dropped 4 bases, with 21 bases sitting between them. The CDR3 totals 15 residues. Per germline, CDR1 SGHTA and CDR2 FQGTGA. The CDR3 protein is CASAPSAGDIYEQYF. The CDR3 DNA sequence: TGTGCCAGCGCACCTTCCGCCGGAGACATTTACGAGCAGTACTTC.

The rearrangement links TRBV7-9 to TRBJ2-7; TRBD1 matches 10 bases. The CDR3 spans 15 residues. The J segment lost 3 bases and the V segment lost 3 bases, leaving 5 bases of the junction unmatched. Germline CDR1 SEHNR, CDR2 FQNEAQ (reference sequence). The CDR3: CASSLGQGTFYEQYF. The CDR3, as DNA: TGTGCCAGCAGCTTGGGACAGGGGACCTTCTACGAGCAGTACTTC.

The J gene is TRBJ2-7, the V gene TRBV12-3 or TRBV12-4; D is unresolved. This CDR3 has 12 residues. V lost 6 bases and J 3 bases, leaving 9 bases between the germline ends. The CDR3 region is CASRSIGYEQYF. The CDR3 nucleotides read TGTGCCAGCAGGAGTATCGGCTACGAGCAGTACTTC.

The rearrangement uses TRBV3-1 (or the pseudogene TRBV3-2) and TRBJ1-4, with D possibly TRBD1 on 5 matching bases. V was pared by 3 bases and J by 5 bases, with 7 bases between. Germline V gene sequence: CDR1 LGHDT, CDR2 YNNKEL (reference sequence). CDR3 size: 13 residues. The CDR3 DNA is TGTGCCAGCAGCCAGGGGCCCAATGAAAAACTGTTTTTT. Protein sequence: CASSQGPNEKLFF.